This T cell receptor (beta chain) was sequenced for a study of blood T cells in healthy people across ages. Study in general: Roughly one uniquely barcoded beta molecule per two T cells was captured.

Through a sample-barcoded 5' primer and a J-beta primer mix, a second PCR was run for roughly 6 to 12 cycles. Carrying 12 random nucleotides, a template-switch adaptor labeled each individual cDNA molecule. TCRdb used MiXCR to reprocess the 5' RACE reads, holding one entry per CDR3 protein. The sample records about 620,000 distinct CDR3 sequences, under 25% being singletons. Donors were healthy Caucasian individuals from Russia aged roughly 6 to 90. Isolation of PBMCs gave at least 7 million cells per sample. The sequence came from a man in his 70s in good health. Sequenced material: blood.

CDR3: CASSQDLGTDYEQYF. As DNA, the CDR3 is TGCGCCAGCAGCCAAGATCTGGGGACAGACTACGAGCAGTACTTC. This sequence joins TRBV4-1 and TRBJ2-1, with TRBD1 matching 7 bases. The DNA end is a closer match to TRBJ2-7, so the J assignment may be wrong. The CDR3 contains 15 residues. Looked up from germline, CDR1 is MGHRA and CDR2 is YSYEKL.